The present T cell receptor (beta chain) was sequenced within a study of regulatory T cells in long-lasting Graves disease. This clonotype showed up just a few times. iRepertoire HTBI primers and Arm-PCR of CDR3 regions built TCR beta libraries. TCRdb used MiXCR to reprocess the multiplex PCR reads, holding one entry per CDR3 protein. The repertoire consists of 390,000 or so distinct CDR3 sequences, with over 9.5% occurring once and the leading ten covering under 20%. CDR3 length: 14 residues. Germline values: CDR1 SQVTM, CDR2 ANQGSEA. The V end was cut by 6 bases, the J end by 6 bases, with 18 bases between. Time point described: newly diagnosed GD, antithyroid drugs for less than 3 months. PBMCs were the source of the RNA used for TCR sequencing. The data also belong to a second study, concerning T cells in Graves' hyperthyroidism and ophthalmopathy.

The TCR comes from a young woman with Graves disease. V gene TRBV29-1 combines with J gene TRBJ2-1; D is unresolved. The sample in question was peripheral blood mononuclear cells (PBMCs), obtained at new diagnosis, from a patient treated with antithyroid drugs. The CDR3 sequence is CSVGWWSRPNEQFF. The DNA for the CDR3 is TGCAGCGTCGGTTGGTGGTCACGCCCCAATGAGCAGTTCTTC.